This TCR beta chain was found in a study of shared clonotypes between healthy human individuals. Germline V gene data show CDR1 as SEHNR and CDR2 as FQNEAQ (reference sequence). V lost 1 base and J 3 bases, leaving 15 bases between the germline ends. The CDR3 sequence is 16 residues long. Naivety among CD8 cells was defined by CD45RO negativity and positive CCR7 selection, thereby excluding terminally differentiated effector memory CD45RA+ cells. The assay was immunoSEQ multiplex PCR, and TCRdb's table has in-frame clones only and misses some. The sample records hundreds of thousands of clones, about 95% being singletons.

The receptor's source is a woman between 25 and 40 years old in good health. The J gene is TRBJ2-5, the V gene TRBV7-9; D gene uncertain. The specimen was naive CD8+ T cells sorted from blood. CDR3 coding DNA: TGTGCCAGCAGCTTAGAAAGCCCCGCACGCGAAGAGACCCAGTACTTC. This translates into CASSLESPAREETQYF.